This passage covers 18 T cell receptor beta chains from one sample sequenced in a study of blood T cell repertoires in COVID-19. Assay: immunoSEQ multiplex PCR; the TCRdb copy retains only in-frame clones and omits some. In the table there are 200,000 or so clones, 80% to 95% of which are singletons. Sequencing was done on a sample of peripheral blood. The receptors come from a man aged 60-69 years with COVID-19, enrolled during active disease.

The V and J genes are TRBV9 and TRBJ2-7; a possible D gene is TRBD2 (6 bases). Germline CDR1 reads SGDLS; CDR2 reads YYNGEE. The V gene lost 3 bases and the J gene lost 2 bases, with 21 bases spanning the gap. The CDR3 contains 17 residues. The DNA for the CDR3 is TGTGCCAGCAGCGCCCGGCGACTTGGGGGGTTCGCCTACGAGCAGTACTTC. Translated: CASSARRLGGFAYEQYF.

The chain has TRBV5-4 and TRBJ2-7; 8 bases are a match to TRBD1. The CDR3 consists of 15 residues. The germline gives CDR1 SGHNT, CDR2 YYREEE (reference sequence). With 3 bases clipped from V and 3 bases from J, the junction kept 8 bases outside the gene matches. CDR3 sequence (DNA): TGTGCCAGCAGCTGGCGGACAGGGTGGTTCTACGAGCAGTACTTC. It specifies CASSWRTGWFYEQYF.

For the CDR3, the DNA is TGCGCCAGTCAACGTCGACAGGGGGACGGCAATCAGCCCCAGCATTTT. Amino acids: CASQRRQGDGNQPQHF. The chain joins TRBV5-1 to TRBJ1-5; 9 nucleotides match TRBD1. Trimming took 8 bases from V and 2 from J; bases not matched to a gene: 11. The germline gives CDR1 SGHRS, CDR2 YFSETQ. CDR3 length equals 16 residues.

The chain couples TRBV11-3 to TRBJ2-3; 8 nucleotides align to TRBD2. V lost 4 bases, J lost 0 bases, and 3 bases stayed unmatched. The CDR3 has 15 residues. Germline CDR1 reads SGHNT; CDR2 reads YENEEA. For the CDR3, the DNA is TGTGCCAGCAGCTCATTAGCGGGGAGCACAGATACGCAGTATTTT. It yields the protein CASSSLAGSTDTQYF.

This clone was detected once. The chain has TRBV5-1 and TRBJ2-5; D is unresolved. The ends were cut back, 0 bases at V and 1 base at J, with 10 bases in the middle. This CDR3 is built from 15 residues. CDR1 and CDR2 (germline): SGHRS, YFSETQ. CDR3 sequence reads: CASSLGPGPQETQYF. The CDR3 DNA follows: TGCGCCAGCAGCTTGGGGCCAGGCCCCCAAGAGACCCAGTACTTC.

The chain links TRBV18 to TRBJ2-7, with TRBD2 identical over 12 bases. Germline V CDR1 and CDR2: KGHSH, LQKENI. The CDR3 is 16 residues long. V lost 1 base and J lost 2; bases outside the gene matches: 3. The CDR3 sequence is CASSPRTSGATYEQYF. The DNA for the CDR3 is TGTGCCAGCTCACCACGGACTAGCGGGGCGACCTACGAGCAGTACTTC. Together with reference TRBV18 and TRBJ2-7, the CDR3 gives the full variable domain: NAGVMQNPRHLVRRRGQEARLRCSPMKGHSHVYWYRQLPEEGLKFMVYLQKENIIDESGMPKERFSAEFPKEGPSILRIQQVVRGDSAAYFCASSPRTSGATYEQYFGPGTRLTVT.

This clone appeared once. The gene calls are TRBV7-6 and TRBJ2-2, with 8 bases lining up with TRBD1. V lost 4 bases to trimming and J lost 7 bases; unmatched junction nucleotides: 14. The CDR3 length is 17 residues. Germline V gene lookup returns CDR1 SGHVS and CDR2 FNYEAQ. The CDR3 here is CASSYLLGQGIVGELFF. The CDR3 nucleotides read TGTGCCAGCAGCTACCTCCTCGGACAGGGAATCGTCGGGGAGCTGTTTTTT.

The gene calls are TRBV19 and TRBJ1-1; TRBD1 matches at 8 bases. V shed 6 bases and J 8 bases; nucleotides not matched to a gene: 8. The CDR3 sequence is 13 residues long. Germline V CDR1 and CDR2: LNHDA, SQIVND (reference sequence). The CDR3 coding sequence is TGTGCCAGTAGCCTCGTCCGGGACAGGGAAGCTTTCTTT. Amino acids: CASSLVRDREAFF.

The V call is TRBV2, the J call TRBJ1-1, with 7 bases identical to TRBD1. The V gene's germline CDR1 is SNHLY and CDR2 FYNNEI. The length of the CDR3 is 14 residues. V trimming: 5 bases; J trimming: 5 bases; junction bases outside the gene matches: 8. Written as DNA, the CDR3 is TGTGCCAGCAGTATACAGGGGAGTTGGACTGAAGCTTTCTTT. Protein: CASSIQGSWTEAFF.

V is TRBV6-4 and J is TRBJ1-6, with 10 positions matching TRBD1. CDR1 is MRHNA, CDR2 SNTAGT, per germline. With V trimmed by 8 bases and J by 9 bases, 7 bases remained unmatched. This CDR3 spans 14 amino acids. CDR3: CASGRDRGSSPLHF. The CDR3 DNA sequence: TGTGCCAGCGGAAGGGACAGGGGATCTTCACCCCTCCACTTT.

The rearrangement joins TRBV5-1 to TRBJ1-1, with D tentatively TRBD1 (6 bases). Germline V gene lookup returns CDR1 SGHRS and CDR2 YFSETQ. The CDR3 loop spans 13 amino acids. Trimming left V 1 base short and J 6 bases short, with 10 bases between. Here the CDR3 reads CASSLSTGSEAFF. The CDR3 DNA sequence: TGCGCCAGCAGCTTGAGCACAGGGTCTGAAGCTTTCTTT.

This chain links TRBV19 with TRBJ2-7, with D maybe TRBD1 (5 bases). CDR1 LNHDA and CDR2 SQIVND come from the germline V gene (reference sequence). Trimming shortened V by 5 bases and J by 1 base, and 9 bases separated the two germline ends. The CDR3 runs to 13 residues. The CDR3 sequence is CASSDGHSYEQYF. The CDR3 DNA reads TGTGCCAGTAGTGACGGACATTCCTACGAGCAGTACTTC.

This clone showed up just a few times. V and J are TRBV9 and TRBJ1-1, with D possibly matching TRBD1 (5 bases). Germline V gene lookup returns CDR1 SGDLS and CDR2 YYNGEE. The CDR3 contains 15 residues. V dropped 4 bases and J dropped 1 base, with 14 bases sitting between them. CDR3 sequence reads: CASSPTGGTNTEAFF. In nucleotides, the CDR3 is TGTGCCAGCAGCCCTACGGGAGGGACGAACACTGAAGCTTTCTTT.

This chain uses TRBV3-1 (or the pseudogene TRBV3-2) with TRBJ2-5; 7 nucleotides match TRBD1. J was trimmed by 1 base and V by 3 bases; bases with no gene match: 8. From germline, CDR1 is LGHDT and CDR2 YNNKEL (reference sequence). This CDR3 comprises 16 residues. The CDR3 region has the DNA TGTGCCAGCAGCCATCCCGGGACAGTGTCCCAAGAGACCCAGTACTTC. It translates to CASSHPGTVSQETQYF.

The chain uses TRBV27 and TRBJ2-1; 10 positions agree with TRBD2. The CDR3 is 15 amino acids. CDR1 is MNHEY and CDR2 is SMNVEV in the germline V gene (reference sequence). With 2 bases clipped from V and 9 bases from J, the junction kept 7 bases outside the gene matches. The CDR3 is CASSLGLAGATEQFF. CDR3 in DNA: TGTGCCAGCAGTTTAGGGCTAGCGGGAGCGACTGAGCAGTTCTTC.

This chain links TRBV3-1 (or the pseudogene TRBV3-2) with TRBJ1-1; no firm D call. The V gene's germline CDR1 is LGHDT and CDR2 YNNKEL (reference sequence). This CDR3 comprises 12 residues. V gave up 3 bases and J gave up 6 bases, with 8 bases separating them. CDR3 bases: TGTGCCAGCAGCCAGTCGAGGGCTGAAGCTTTCTTT. It yields the protein CASSQSRAEAFF.

The chain links TRBV11-2 to TRBJ2-7, with 10 nucleotides matching TRBD2. Germline V CDR1 and CDR2: SGHAT, FQNNGV. The CDR3 spans 15 residues. V dropped 3 bases and J dropped 0; count of bases not matched to a gene: 2. The CDR3 is CASSFGLAVSYEQYF. The CDR3 DNA reads as TGTGCCAGCAGCTTTGGACTAGCGGTCTCCTACGAGCAGTACTTC. The whole variable domain, filled in from reference TRBV11-2 and TRBJ2-7, reads EAGVAQSPRYKIIEKRQSVAFWCNPISGHATLYWYQQILGQGPKLLIQFQNNGVVDDSQLPKDRFSAERLKGVDSTLKIQPAKLEDSAVYLCASSFGLAVSYEQYFGPGTRLTVT.

The chain carries TRBV4-3 and TRBJ1-2; D gene ambiguous. The V gene lost 0 bases and the J gene lost 8 bases, with 16 bases spanning the gap. Germline assignment: CDR1 LGHNA and CDR2 YSLEER. The CDR3 has 15 residues. The CDR3 nucleotides read TGCGCCAGCAGCCAAGAACTATCTCGACCGGGGGGCTACACCTTC. Protein product: CASSQELSRPGGYTF.